Sequencing of this T cell receptor beta chain was carried out in a study of cytomegalovirus exposure and HLA in healthy donors. Findings of the study overall: A classifier reportedly called cytomegalovirus status with high sensitivity and specificity.

Trimming removed 1 base from V and 3 bases from J, with 4 bases in between. There are 13 residues in the CDR3. Looked up from germline, CDR1 is SGDLS and CDR2 is YYNGEE. Primers: 60 Vbeta forward and 13 Jbeta reverse. The data were produced by immunoSEQ multiplex PCR, yet TCRdb's version contains in-frame clones alone and is incomplete. The sample contains about 83,000 clones, around 78% of which appear only once. About this clone: What it binds is not known.

The V call is TRBV9, the J call TRBJ2-2, with D hard to call. The TCR comes from a man in his late teens or twenties in good health and CMV-seropositive. The sample taken for sequencing was PBMCs. CDR3 loop: CASSVTDTGELFF. Here the CDR3 DNA reads TGTGCCAGCAGCGTAACGGACACCGGGGAGCTGTTTTTT. Full variable domain (remainder filled in from reference TRBV9 and TRBJ2-2): DSGVTQTPKHLITATGQRVTLRCSPRSGDLSVYWYQQSLDQGLQFLIQYYNGEERAKGNILERFSAQQFPDLHSELNLSSLELGDSALYFCASSVTDTGELFFGEGSRLTVL.